This T cell receptor beta chain is from a study of T cells in Graves' hyperthyroidism and ophthalmopathy. Study findings and constraints: Blood held most thyroid clonotypes expanded above 0.001 frequency. From stable hyperthyroidism, ophthalmopathy was set apart by a 13 V-J model.

The source material, RNA transcripts, was used to amplify TCR beta CDR3 regions. First-round RT-PCR with HTBI primers amplified the TCR CDR3 region. TCRdb re-derived calls from the multiplex PCR reads in MiXCR, one entry per CDR3 protein. Altogether roughly 400,000 distinct CDR3 sequences are present, over 12% being singletons, with the ten largest covering 28%. The CDR3 contains 14 residues. The germline CDR1 and CDR2 sequences are MNHNS and SASEGT. Patients were excluded because of uncontrolled infection, other autoimmune disease, pregnancy or lactation. Each 10 ml fresh peripheral blood draw supplied the PBMCs. This clonotype appeared a few times. The antigen is not known. The junction does not match germline at one end; this may be a read error.

This chain joins TRBV6-1 and TRBJ2-2, with D possibly matching TRBD2 (6 bases). This receptor was taken from a man between 45 and 60 years old with Graves' ophthalmopathy. Material for sequencing was blood. The CDR3 region is CASSITGTVHLPLF. The CDR3 DNA sequence: TGTGCCAGCAGTATAACCGGGACTGTGCACCTCCCCCTTTTT.